This T cell receptor (beta chain) came from a study of blood T cells in healthy people across ages. Study-level points and caveats: Shifts in expanded clonotypes may have been confounded by donor CMV status, which was unknown. The study regarded diversity estimates from one million T cells as underestimates.

The authors ran a second PCR of about 7 to 11 cycles using a sample-barcoded 5' primer and a J-beta primer mix. The template-switch adaptor was a 5' adaptor with 12 random nucleotides. It tagged each cDNA molecule. TCRdb fed the 5' RACE reads into MiXCR, producing one record per CDR3 protein. The sample has roughly 900,000 distinct CDR3 sequences, around 48% seen once. This clonotype appeared a few times. Its antigen is still unknown. Samples each yielded at least 5.5 micrograms of total RNA. Sequences were obtained from blood. The clonotype was recovered from a man between 25 and 39 years old in good health.

In nucleotides, the CDR3 is TGTGCCAGCAGTGATTGGGGTCCAAACTATGGCTACACCTTC. As protein: CASSDWGPNYGYTF. The rearrangement uses TRBV6-1 and TRBJ1-2; D gene ambiguous. The CDR3 loop spans 14 amino acids. V gave up 3 bases and J gave up 2 bases, with 10 bases separating them. CDR1 and CDR2 from the germline V gene are MNHNS and SASEGT.